This TCR beta chain was recorded in a study of blood T cell repertoires in COVID-19. This study enrolled people aged roughly 18 to 90 from about two dozen US geographic areas. Clinical histories supplied by participants themselves formed the basis of cohort assignment. Recovery meant two consecutive negative NP/OP PCR tests, professional clearance, or resolved symptoms. In the authors' workflow: Quantification of nucleated cells was approximated via reference gene primer amplification. TCRdb keeps only in-frame clones here, not all; method: immunoSEQ multiplex PCR. That table is the source of V, J and clone size, and D and trimming were worked out from the DNA. Of roughly 330,000 clones in the sample, about nine tenths were seen once. The sample consisted of PBMCs or T cells enriched from blood (not recorded which). The sequence was collected from a woman in her late teens or twenties who had recovered from COVID-19.

The CDR3 DNA reads TGTGCCAGTAGTATTCTCAGTGGGGGGTATAACAATGAGCAGTTCTTC. It codes for CASSILSGGYNNEQFF. The chain recombines TRBV19 with TRBJ2-1, with a tentative D call TRBD2 (6 bases). Germline-derived CDR1 and CDR2 are LNHDA and SQIVND (reference sequence). Trimming shortened V by 3 bases and J by 5 bases, and 17 bases separated the two germline ends. This CDR3 region has 16 residues. The variable domain in full, completed from reference TRBV19 and TRBJ2-1, reads DGGITQSPKYLFRKEGQNVTLSCEQNLNHDAMYWYRQDPGQGLRLIYYSQIVNDFQKGDIAEGYSVSREKKESFPLTVTSAQKNPTAFYLCASSILSGGYNNEQFFGPGTRLTVL.